These 16 T cell receptor beta chains came from one sample sequenced in a study of blood T cell repertoires in COVID-19. Sequencing used immunoSEQ multiplex PCR; TCRdb keeps in-frame clones, though not all of them. The sample has approximately 460,000 clones, roughly nine tenths seen once. Sequences were obtained from peripheral blood. The receptor source for this set is a man aged 18 to 29 with COVID-19, enrolled during active disease.

The J gene is TRBJ1-4, the V gene TRBV4-1; TRBD1 matches at 11 bases. The length of the CDR3 is 17 residues. The germline CDR1 and CDR2 sequences are MGHRA and YSYEKL. V lost 2 bases to trimming and J lost 5 bases; unmatched junction nucleotides: 7. This CDR3 is CASSQKDRGLLNEKLFF. The CDR3 nucleotides read TGCGCCAGCAGCCAAAAGGACAGGGGGCTGCTGAATGAAAAACTGTTTTTT.

CDR3 nucleotide sequence: TGCGCCAGCAGTGAGAGGAGGACTAGCGGGGGGTCCTACAATGAGCAGTTCTTC. This gives the protein CASSERRTSGGSYNEQFF. This chain connects TRBV10-1 to TRBJ2-1, with 14 bases fitting TRBD2. V gave up 2 bases and J gave up 1 base; unmatched junction bases: 4. Looked up from germline, CDR1 is WNHNN and CDR2 is SYGVQD (reference sequence). This CDR3 spans 18 amino acids.

The chain joins TRBV6-5 to TRBJ2-7; possibly TRBD2 for D (6 bases). Per the germline V gene, CDR1 is MNHEY and CDR2 is SVGAGI. The V end lost 2 bases, the J end lost 0 bases, and 14 bases lay between the germline ends. This CDR3 is 16 amino acids long. The CDR3 is CASSYAGGASSYEQYF. In DNA, the CDR3 is TGTGCCAGCAGTTACGCTGGAGGGGCAAGCTCCTACGAGCAGTACTTC.

The count of this clone is one. V usage is TRBV25-1 and J usage is TRBJ2-1; TRBD2 agrees at 7 bases. There are 15 residues in the CDR3. The trim removed 8 bases at V and 0 bases at J, leaving 7 bases unmatched. Germline V gene lookup returns CDR1 MGHDK and CDR2 SYGVNS. The CDR3 loop reads CASAVAGSSYNEQFF. CDR3 DNA sequence: TGTGCCAGCGCCGTAGCGGGCAGCTCCTACAATGAGCAGTTCTTC.

The chain joins TRBV9 to TRBJ2-3; 14 nucleotides match TRBD2. With 0 bases clipped from V and 6 bases from J, the junction kept 6 bases outside the gene matches. The CDR3 covers 17 residues. Germline CDR1 reads SGDLS; CDR2 reads YYNGEE. The DNA of the CDR3 is TGTGCCAGCAGCGTAGACGGACTAGCGGGGGGCAGGGATACGCAGTATTTT. This sequence encodes CASSVDGLAGGRDTQYF. The variable domain in full, completed from reference TRBV9 and TRBJ2-3, reads DSGVTQTPKHLITATGQRVTLRCSPRSGDLSVYWYQQSLDQGLQFLIQYYNGEERAKGNILERFSAQQFPDLHSELNLSSLELGDSALYFCASSVDGLAGGRDTQYFGPGTRLTVL.

The V and J genes are TRBV6-1 and TRBJ2-1; 8 nucleotides agree with TRBD2. The CDR3 has 17 residues. CDR1 and CDR2 (germline): MNHNS, SASEGT. The junction had 6 bases not matched to a gene; V was cut back by 2 bases and J by 0 bases. CDR3 residues: CASSETSGVSSYNEQFF. CDR3 nucleotides: TGTGCCAGCAGTGAAACTAGCGGCGTCAGCTCCTACAATGAGCAGTTCTTC.

This clone was found once. The chain carries TRBV5-5 and TRBJ2-7; TRBD2 agrees at 7 bases. Germline-derived CDR1 and CDR2 are SGHKS and YYEKEE (reference sequence). CDR3 length equals 15 residues. V was pared by 6 bases and J by 1 base, with 10 bases of the junction left unmatched. CDR3: CASNPWFSGSYEQYF. CDR3 bases: TGTGCCAGCAACCCTTGGTTTAGCGGGTCCTACGAGCAGTACTTC.

This sequence joins TRBV9 and TRBJ2-2, with D perhaps matching TRBD2 (5 bases). The germline gives CDR1 SGDLS, CDR2 YYNGEE. V lost 6 bases, J lost 7 bases, and 16 bases lay in between. The CDR3 is 14 residues long. The CDR3 DNA reads TGTGCCAGCAACTCGTATCAGAGCGGCGGGGAGCTGTTTTTT. Encoded protein: CASNSYQSGGELFF.

Here the CDR3 reads CASGSQGGEQYF. CDR3 coding DNA: TGTGCCAGCGGATCACAGGGGGGGGAGCAGTACTTC. This chain links TRBV7-8 with TRBJ2-7; tentatively, D is TRBD1 (8 bases). Trimming removed 8 bases at V and 7 bases at J, with 15 bases between. There are 12 residues in the CDR3. Germline V gene data show CDR1 as SGHVS and CDR2 as FQNEAQ. The full variable domain, with the rest looked up from reference TRBV7-8 and TRBJ2-7, is GAGVSQSPRYKVAKRGQDVALRCDPISGHVSLFWYQQALGQGPEFLTYFQNEAQLDKSGLPSDRFFAERPEGSVSTLKIQRTQQEDSAVYLCASGSQGGEQYFGPGTRLTVT.

The genes are TRBV3-1 (or the pseudogene TRBV3-2) and TRBJ1-2; D is ambiguous. CDR3 size: 14 residues. Trimming took off 0 bases at V and 8 bases at J, with 13 bases between the two ends. Germline V gene data show CDR1 as LGHDT and CDR2 as YNNKEL (reference sequence). The CDR3 DNA reads TGTGCCAGCAGCCAAGAGGTGCGGACGGGGGGCTACACCTTC. Encoded protein: CASSQEVRTGGYTF.

This chain links TRBV10-2 with TRBJ1-4; TRBD1 aligns across 9 bases. CDR1 is WSHSY and CDR2 is SAAADI in the germline V gene. CDR3 length: 15 residues. The J segment lost 8 bases and the V segment lost 7 bases, leaving 11 bases of the junction unmatched. CDR3 region: CASKGPGQGLEKLFF. As DNA, the CDR3 is TGCGCCAGCAAAGGACCGGGACAGGGTTTAGAAAAACTGTTTTTT.

The rearrangement links TRBV7-9 to TRBJ2-2; a possible D gene is TRBD1 (5 bases). CDR1 is SEHNR, CDR2 FQNEAQ, per germline (reference sequence). There are 16 residues in the CDR3. V was trimmed by 0 bases and J by 7 bases, leaving 15 bases between them. The CDR3 region has the DNA TGTGCCAGCAGCTTAGCCTCCCTCAGGGTGGACGGGGAGCTGTTTTTT. Its translation is CASSLASLRVDGELFF.

This rearrangement joins TRBV9 to TRBJ2-7; 9 nucleotides align to TRBD2. Germline loops: CDR1 SGDLS, CDR2 YYNGEE. CDR3 length: 14 residues. After removal of 4 bases from V and 6 bases from J, the junction contained 8 bases not matched to a gene. CDR3 DNA: TGTGCCAGCAGCTTCACTAGCGGGCATTCCGAGCAGTACTTC. The encoded protein is CASSFTSGHSEQYF.

The chain couples TRBV5-6 to TRBJ2-7; TRBD1 agrees at 8 bases. The CDR3 loop spans 14 amino acids. Germline-derived CDR1 and CDR2 are SGHDT and YYEEEE. Trimming cost V 4 bases and J 3 bases; bases outside gene matches: 6. The CDR3 DNA reads as TGTGCCAGCAGCGGTGGACAGGGTCTCTACGAGCAGTACTTC. Encoded protein: CASSGGQGLYEQYF.

This clone has a handful of counts. The rearrangement links TRBV6-5 to TRBJ2-3; 9 nucleotides align to TRBD1. CDR3 length: 13 amino acids. Germline CDR1 is MNHEY and CDR2 is SVGAGI. The V segment lost 10 bases and the J segment 5 bases; nucleotides outside the gene matches: 7. CDR3 amino acids: CATHRGRLDTQYF. The CDR3, as DNA: TGTGCCACCCACAGGGGGCGTTTAGATACGCAGTATTTT.

This clone has only one observation. The V gene is TRBV6-5, the J gene TRBJ2-7, with 8 bases that match TRBD1. V dropped 5 bases and J dropped 2; count of bases not matched to a gene: 5. Per germline, CDR1 MNHEY and CDR2 SVGAGI. This CDR3 has 14 residues. Here the CDR3 reads CASSLDRGAYEQYF. CDR3 DNA: TGTGCCAGCAGTCTCGACAGGGGCGCCTACGAGCAGTACTTC.